Detailed here is one TCR beta chain. Clones were read by immunoSEQ multiplex PCR, and TCRdb kept only the in-frame ones, dropping some. The table shows around 70,000 clones, with around nine tenths occurring only once. Trimming shortened V by 6 bases and J by 3 bases, and 5 bases separated the two germline ends. CDR1 is SNHLY and CDR2 is FYNNEI in the germline V gene. CDR3 length equals 12 residues. The sample comes from a study of blood T cell repertoires in COVID-19. Study as a whole: The samples span acute and convalescent COVID-19 from the United States, Italy and Spain.

V usage is TRBV2 and J usage is TRBJ2-2; D gene ambiguous. This TCR derives from a woman between 18 and 29 years old with acute or convalescent COVID-19. The sequencing sample was made of peripheral blood. CDR3 residues: CASRTDTGELFF. DNA of the CDR3: TGTGCCAGCAGAACGGACACCGGGGAGCTGTTTTTT.